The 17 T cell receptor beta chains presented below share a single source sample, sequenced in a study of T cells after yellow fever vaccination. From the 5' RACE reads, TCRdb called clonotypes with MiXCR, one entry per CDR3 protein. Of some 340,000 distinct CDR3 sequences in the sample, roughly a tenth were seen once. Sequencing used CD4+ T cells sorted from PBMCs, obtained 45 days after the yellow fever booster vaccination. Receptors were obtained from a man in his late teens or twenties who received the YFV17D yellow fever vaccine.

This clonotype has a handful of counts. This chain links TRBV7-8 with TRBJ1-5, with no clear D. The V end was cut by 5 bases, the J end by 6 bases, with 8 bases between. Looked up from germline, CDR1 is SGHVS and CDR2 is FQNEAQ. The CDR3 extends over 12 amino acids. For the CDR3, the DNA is TGTGCCAGCAGCCTTAGACTTCAGCCCCAGCATTTT. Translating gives CASSLRLQPQHF. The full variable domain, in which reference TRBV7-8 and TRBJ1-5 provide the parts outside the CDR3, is GAGVSQSPRYKVAKRGQDVALRCDPISGHVSLFWYQQALGQGPEFLTYFQNEAQLDKSGLPSDRFFAERPEGSVSTLKIQRTQQEDSAVYLCASSLRLQPQHFGDGTRLSIL.

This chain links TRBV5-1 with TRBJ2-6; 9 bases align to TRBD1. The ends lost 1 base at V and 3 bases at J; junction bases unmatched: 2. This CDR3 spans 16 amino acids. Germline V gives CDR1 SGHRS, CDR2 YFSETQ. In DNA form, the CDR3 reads TGCGCCAGCAGCTTGACAGGGGGCGGTGGGGCCAACGTCCTGACTTTC. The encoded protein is CASSLTGGGGANVLTF.

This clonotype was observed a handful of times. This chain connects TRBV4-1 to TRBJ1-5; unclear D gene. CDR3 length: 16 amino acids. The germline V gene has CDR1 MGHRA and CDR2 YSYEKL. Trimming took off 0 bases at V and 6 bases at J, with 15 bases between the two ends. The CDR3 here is CASSQDLGGNGQPQHF. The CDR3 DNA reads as TGCGCCAGCAGCCAAGATCTTGGAGGAAATGGTCAGCCCCAGCATTTT.

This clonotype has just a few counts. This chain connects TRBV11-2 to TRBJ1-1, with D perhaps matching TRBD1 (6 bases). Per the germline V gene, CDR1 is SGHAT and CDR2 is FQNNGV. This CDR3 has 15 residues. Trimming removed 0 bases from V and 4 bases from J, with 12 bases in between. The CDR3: CASSLDGVGGTEAFF. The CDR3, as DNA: TGTGCCAGCAGCTTAGATGGGGTAGGGGGCACTGAAGCTTTCTTT. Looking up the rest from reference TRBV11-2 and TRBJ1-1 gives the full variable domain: EAGVAQSPRYKIIEKRQSVAFWCNPISGHATLYWYQQILGQGPKLLIQFQNNGVVDDSQLPKDRFSAERLKGVDSTLKIQPAKLEDSAVYLCASSLDGVGGTEAFFGQGTRLTVV.

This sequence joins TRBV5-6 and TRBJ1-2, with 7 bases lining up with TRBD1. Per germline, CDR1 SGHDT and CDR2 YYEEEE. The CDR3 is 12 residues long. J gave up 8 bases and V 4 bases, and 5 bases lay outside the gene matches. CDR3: CASSTTGLGYTF. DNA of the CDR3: TGTGCCAGCAGCACGACAGGGTTGGGCTACACCTTC.

CDR3 region: CASSGDRQPQHF. CDR3 coding DNA: TGTGCCAGCAGCGGGGACAGACAGCCCCAGCATTTT. This rearrangement joins TRBV5-5 to TRBJ1-5; TRBD1 matches at 7 bases. This CDR3 is built from 12 residues. Per the germline V gene, CDR1 is SGHKS and CDR2 is YYEKEE (reference sequence). The V gene end was trimmed by 4 bases and the J gene end by 7 bases; junction bases not matched to a gene: 2.

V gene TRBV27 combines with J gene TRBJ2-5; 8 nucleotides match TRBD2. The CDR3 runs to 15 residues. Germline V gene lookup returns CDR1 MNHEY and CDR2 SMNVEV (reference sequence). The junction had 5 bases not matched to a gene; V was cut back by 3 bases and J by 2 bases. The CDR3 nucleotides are TGTGCCAGCAGTTTCCTCGCTAGCGGGCAAGAGACCCAGTACTTC. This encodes CASSFLASGQETQYF.

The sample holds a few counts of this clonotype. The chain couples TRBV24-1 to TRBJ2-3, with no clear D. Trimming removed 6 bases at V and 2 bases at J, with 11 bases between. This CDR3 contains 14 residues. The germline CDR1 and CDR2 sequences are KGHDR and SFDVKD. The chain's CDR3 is CATSHQTPTDTQYF. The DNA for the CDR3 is TGTGCCACCAGTCACCAGACACCCACAGATACGCAGTATTTT.

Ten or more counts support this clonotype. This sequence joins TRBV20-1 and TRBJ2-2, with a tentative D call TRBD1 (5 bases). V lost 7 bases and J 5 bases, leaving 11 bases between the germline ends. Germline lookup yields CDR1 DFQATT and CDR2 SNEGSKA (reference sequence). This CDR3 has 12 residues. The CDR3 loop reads CSGTQPTGELFF. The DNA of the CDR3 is TGCAGTGGGACACAACCAACCGGGGAGCTGTTTTTT.

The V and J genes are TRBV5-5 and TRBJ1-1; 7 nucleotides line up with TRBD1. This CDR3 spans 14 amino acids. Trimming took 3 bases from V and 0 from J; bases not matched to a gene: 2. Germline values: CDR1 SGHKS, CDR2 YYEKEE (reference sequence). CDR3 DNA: TGTGCCAGCAGCTGGGACAGCTTGAACACTGAAGCTTTCTTT. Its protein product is CASSWDSLNTEAFF.

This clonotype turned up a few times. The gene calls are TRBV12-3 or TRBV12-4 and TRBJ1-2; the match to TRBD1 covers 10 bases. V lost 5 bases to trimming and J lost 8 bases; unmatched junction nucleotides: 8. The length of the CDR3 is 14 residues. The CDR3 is CASSVRQGADGYTF. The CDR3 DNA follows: TGTGCCAGCAGTGTACGACAGGGGGCGGACGGCTACACCTTC.

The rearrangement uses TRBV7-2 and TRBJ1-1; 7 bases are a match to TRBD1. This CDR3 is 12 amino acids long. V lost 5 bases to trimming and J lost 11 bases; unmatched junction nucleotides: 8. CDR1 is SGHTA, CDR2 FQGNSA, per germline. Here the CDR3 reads CASSLRQGGAFF. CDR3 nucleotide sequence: TGTGCCAGCAGCCTGCGACAGGGAGGCGCTTTCTTT.

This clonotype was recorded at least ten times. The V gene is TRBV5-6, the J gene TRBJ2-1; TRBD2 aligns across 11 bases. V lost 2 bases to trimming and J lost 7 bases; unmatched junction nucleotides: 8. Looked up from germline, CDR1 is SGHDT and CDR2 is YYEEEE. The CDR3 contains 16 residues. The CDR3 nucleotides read TGTGCCAGCAGCTTCTTAGCGGGGGGGCCAAGGAATGAGCAGTTCTTC. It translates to CASSFLAGGPRNEQFF.

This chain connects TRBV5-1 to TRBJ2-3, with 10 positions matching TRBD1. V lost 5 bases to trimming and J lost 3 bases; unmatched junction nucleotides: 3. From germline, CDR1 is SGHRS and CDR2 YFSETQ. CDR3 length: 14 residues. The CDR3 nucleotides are TGCGCCAGCAGACTGGGACAGGGGACAGATACGCAGTATTTT. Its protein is CASRLGQGTDTQYF.

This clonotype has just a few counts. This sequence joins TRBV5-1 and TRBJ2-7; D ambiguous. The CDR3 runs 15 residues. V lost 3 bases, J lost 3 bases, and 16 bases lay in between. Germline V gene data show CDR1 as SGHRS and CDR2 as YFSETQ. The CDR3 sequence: CASSSPEAAFYEQYF. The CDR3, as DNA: TGCGCCAGCAGCTCCCCAGAGGCCGCATTCTACGAGCAGTACTTC.

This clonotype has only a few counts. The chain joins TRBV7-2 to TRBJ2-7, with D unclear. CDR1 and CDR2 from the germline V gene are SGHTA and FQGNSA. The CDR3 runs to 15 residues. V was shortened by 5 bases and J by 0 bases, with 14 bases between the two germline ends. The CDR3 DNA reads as TGTGCCAGCAGCGCACGGGCACGAAGCTCCTACGAGCAGTACTTC. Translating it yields CASSARARSSYEQYF.

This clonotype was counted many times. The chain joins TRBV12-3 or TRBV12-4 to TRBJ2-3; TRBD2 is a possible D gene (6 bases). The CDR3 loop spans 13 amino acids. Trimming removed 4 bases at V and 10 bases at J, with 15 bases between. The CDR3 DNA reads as TGTGCCAGCAGTTCAGCCCACCAGCGGGCGCAGTATTTT. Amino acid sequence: CASSSAHQRAQYF.